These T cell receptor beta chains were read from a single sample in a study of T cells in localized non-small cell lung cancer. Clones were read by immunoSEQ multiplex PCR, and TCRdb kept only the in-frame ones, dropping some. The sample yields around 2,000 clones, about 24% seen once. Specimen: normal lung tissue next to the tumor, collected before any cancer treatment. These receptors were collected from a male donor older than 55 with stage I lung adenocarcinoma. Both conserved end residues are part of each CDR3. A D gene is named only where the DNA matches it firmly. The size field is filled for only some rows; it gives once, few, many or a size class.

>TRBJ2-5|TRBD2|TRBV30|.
TGTGCCTGGAGCCCCACCCGGGGGGGACAAGAGACCCAGTACTTC
CAWSPTRGGQETQYF
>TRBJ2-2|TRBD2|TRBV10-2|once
TGCGCCAGCAGGGGGACTAGCGGGAGGGGGAACACCGGGGAGCTGTTTTTT
CASRGTSGRGNTGELFF
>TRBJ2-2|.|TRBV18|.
TGTGCCAGCTCACCGTTTGGCGGGGAGCTGTTTTTT
CASSPFGGELFF
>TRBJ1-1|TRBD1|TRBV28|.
TGTGCCAGCAGCCCTCGACAGGGTTGGACGAACACTGAAGCTTTCTTT
CASSPRQGWTNTEAFF
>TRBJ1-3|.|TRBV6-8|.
TGTGCCAGCAGTCCCATTACAGGGTTCGGACCAATCTCAAACACCATATATTTT
CASSPITGFGPISNTIYF
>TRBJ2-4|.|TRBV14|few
TGTGCCAGCAGCCTAGGGGCTAGTGGTGCCCCTCAGTACTTC
CASSLGASGAPQYF
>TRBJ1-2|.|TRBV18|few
TGTGCCAGCTCCGTCGATGACCGGGGCTACACCTTC
CASSVDDRGYTF
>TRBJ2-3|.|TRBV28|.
TGTGCCAGCAGTTTACCGGGTAGCACAGATACGCAGTATTTT
CASSLPGSTDTQYF
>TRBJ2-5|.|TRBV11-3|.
TGTGCCAGCAGCTTAGACGCATTACGAGGGACCCAGTACTTC
CASSLDALRGTQYF
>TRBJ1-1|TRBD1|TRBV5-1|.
TGCGCCAGCAGCTTAGGGACAGTTGGGAACACTGAAGCTTTCTTT
CASSLGTVGNTEAFF
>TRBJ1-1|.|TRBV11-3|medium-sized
TGTGCCAGCAGCCCACAATCGGGGGTCGACACTGAAGCTTTCTTT
CASSPQSGVDTEAFF
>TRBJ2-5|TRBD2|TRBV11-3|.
TGTGCCAGCAGCTGGAGAGCGGGAGCGGGGGAGACCCAGTACTTC
CASSWRAGAGETQYF
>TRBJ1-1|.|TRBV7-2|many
TGTGCCAGCAGCCCACTGATGCGGGGGGCGAACACTGAAGCTTTCTTT
CASSPLMRGANTEAFF
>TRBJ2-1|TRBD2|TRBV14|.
TGTGCCAGCAGCCCAACCGCTAGCGGAGGGAATGAGCAGTTCTTC
CASSPTASGGNEQFF
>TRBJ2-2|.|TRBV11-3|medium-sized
TGTGCCAGCAGCTTGGATAACAGGGACACCGGGGAGCTGTTTTTT
CASSLDNRDTGELFF
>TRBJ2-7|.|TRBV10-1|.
TGCGCCAGCAGTGGCGGGGCCGAGCAGTACTTC
CASSGGAEQYF
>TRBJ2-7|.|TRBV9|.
TGTGCCAGCAGCTTGGCGGCAGGGGTTGGGTACGAGCAGTACTTC
CASSLAAGVGYEQYF
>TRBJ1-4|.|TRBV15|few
TGTGCCACCAGCAGAGAAAGAGTCTCGGTGGTACAAAAACTGTTTTTT
CATSRERVSVVQKLFF
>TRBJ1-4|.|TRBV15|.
TGTGCCACCAGCAGAGATCGGCTCTCCGTTGGTGAAAAACTGTTTTTT
CATSRDRLSVGEKLFF
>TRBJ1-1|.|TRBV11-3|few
TGTGCCAGCAGCCAAGGAGTTTCCGGGAACACTGAAGCTTTCTTT
CASSQGVSGNTEAFF
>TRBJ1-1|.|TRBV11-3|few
TGTGCCAGCAGCTTGCAACGGGTGAACACTGAAGCTTTCTTT
CASSLQRVNTEAFF
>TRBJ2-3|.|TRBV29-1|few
TGCAGCGTTGTAGGGACGGAATTAGATACGCAGTATTTT
CSVVGTELDTQYF
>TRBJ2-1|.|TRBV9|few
TGTGCCAGCATGAGGGACTTACCTTACAATGAGCAGTTCTTC
CASMRDLPYNEQFF